The sequence of this TCR beta chain was determined in a study of cytomegalovirus exposure and HLA in healthy donors. Findings of the study overall: In a later analysis, across HLA loci, associated TCR counts were highest for DRB1, lowest for HLA-C. It was confirmed in vitro that a few of the CMV-associated chains were specific for CMV antigens. A cluster of highly shared sequence variants was likely a sequencing artifact.

Primers included in the PCR were 60 Vbeta and 13 Jbeta primers. Sequencing was performed with immunoSEQ multiplex PCR; in TCRdb, only in-frame clones are kept and a portion is missing. The repertoire includes around 200,000 clones, around 89% of them detected once, and less than 1.2% sits in the top ten. With respect to this clone: What it binds is unknown.

From germline, CDR1 is SGHVS and CDR2 FNYEAQ. This CDR3 is built from 17 residues. The ends lost 5 bases at V and 3 bases at J; junction bases unmatched: 14. This rearrangement joins TRBV7-6 to TRBJ2-7; 9 nucleotides match TRBD1. The sequenced sample consisted of PBMCs. The clonotype originates from a woman in her late teens or twenties in good health and CMV-seronegative. The CDR3 region is CASSPQGTGIVGYEQYF. DNA for the CDR3: TGTGCCAGCAGCCCCCAGGGGACAGGGATTGTGGGCTACGAGCAGTACTTC.